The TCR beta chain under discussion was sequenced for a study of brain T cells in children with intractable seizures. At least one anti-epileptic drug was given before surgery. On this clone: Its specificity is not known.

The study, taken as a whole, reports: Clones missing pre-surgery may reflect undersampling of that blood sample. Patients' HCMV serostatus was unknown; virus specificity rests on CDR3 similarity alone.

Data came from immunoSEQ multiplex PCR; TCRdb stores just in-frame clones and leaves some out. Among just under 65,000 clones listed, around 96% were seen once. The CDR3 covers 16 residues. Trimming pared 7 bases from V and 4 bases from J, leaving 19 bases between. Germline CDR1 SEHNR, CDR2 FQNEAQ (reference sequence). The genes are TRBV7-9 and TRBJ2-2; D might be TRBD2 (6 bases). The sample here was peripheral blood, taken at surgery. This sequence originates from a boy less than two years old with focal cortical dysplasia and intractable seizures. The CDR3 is CASNPIGQRVTGELFF. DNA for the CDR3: TGTGCCAGCAACCCTATTGGCCAGCGGGTCACCGGGGAGCTGTTTTTT.